One sample yielded the 31 T cell receptor beta chains listed below, sequenced in a study of blood T cells in healthy people across ages. Using a J-beta primer mix together with a sample-barcoded 5' primer, a second PCR was run for about 6 to 12 cycles. One entry per CDR3 protein, called by TCRdb with MiXCR from the 5' RACE reads. The table records about 1.8 million distinct CDR3 sequences, just under 50% of them present only once. Sequencing used blood. These receptors originate from a woman aged 40 to 50 in good health.

This chain uses TRBV9 with TRBJ2-6; 10 nucleotides match TRBD1. CDR1 is SGDLS and CDR2 is YYNGEE in the germline V gene. This CDR3 comprises 18 residues. The V segment lost 4 bases and the J segment 0 bases; nucleotides outside the gene matches: 7. CDR3 nucleotides: TGTGCCAGCAGCCTTACGACAGGGGGCCTCTCTGGGGCCAACGTCCTGACTTTC. Translation: CASSLTTGGLSGANVLTF.

The chain is built from TRBV28 and TRBJ1-1; D unresolved. With 5 bases removed from V and 1 base from J, the gap between germline ends came to 11 bases. This CDR3 has 14 amino acids. Germline-derived CDR1 and CDR2 are MDHEN and SYDVKM. CDR3 coding DNA: TGTGCCAGCAGTCCGCTCCACCAGAACACTGAAGCTTTCTTT. Protein product: CASSPLHQNTEAFF.

Only a few counts were recorded for this clonotype. The genes are TRBV10-3 and TRBJ2-5, with D perhaps matching TRBD2 (6 bases). Germline CDR1 and CDR2: ENHRY and SYGVKD. The CDR3 length is 15 residues. V lost 3 bases, J lost 4 bases, and 15 bases lay in between. CDR3 residues: CAISDPGDFGETQYF. The CDR3 DNA is TGTGCCATCAGTGACCCCGGGGACTTCGGAGAGACCCAGTACTTC.

This clonotype was found a few times. This chain uses TRBV10-3 with TRBJ1-2; D is unresolved. Germline CDR1 is ENHRY and CDR2 is SYGVKD. The CDR3 runs 14 residues. V was cut by 4 bases and J by 2 bases, with 11 bases left in between. CDR3 sequence (DNA): TGTGCCATCAGTGGTCAGGCAGCGAACTATGGCTACACCTTC. This codes for CAISGQAANYGYTF.

V and J are TRBV2 and TRBJ1-2, with TRBD1 as a possible D gene (5 bases). CDR3 length equals 15 residues. The V and J ends lost 4 bases and 5 bases respectively, with 17 bases between them. Germline V gives CDR1 SNHLY, CDR2 FYNNEI. DNA of the CDR3: TGTGCCAGCAGTGGAGGAGAGGGGATCAAATATGGCTACACCTTC. Residues: CASSGGEGIKYGYTF.

The J gene is TRBJ2-1, the V gene TRBV6-1; D assignment may be TRBD1 or TRBD2 (5 bases each). Germline lookup yields CDR1 MNHNS and CDR2 SASEGT. Trimming removed 8 bases at V and 3 bases at J, with 17 bases between. CDR3 size: 15 residues. CDR3 sequence (DNA): TGTGCCAGCCCCGAGGGGCCCCCCTTCTACAATGAGCAGTTCTTC. It specifies CASPEGPPFYNEQFF.

The chain combines TRBV28 with TRBJ2-1; no reliable D call. Germline assignment: CDR1 MDHEN and CDR2 SYDVKM. CDR3 length equals 15 residues. Deletions cut 4 bases from V and 2 bases from J, with 12 bases between. This CDR3 is CASSSRLGPYNEQFF. The DNA of the CDR3 is TGTGCCAGCAGTTCAAGACTCGGCCCCTACAATGAGCAGTTCTTC.

The chain is built from TRBV6-5 and TRBJ2-1; D might be TRBD1 (6 bases). The length of the CDR3 is 13 residues. CDR1 is MNHEY and CDR2 is SVGAGI in the germline V gene. The V end was cut by 0 bases, the J end by 12 bases, with 12 bases between. In nucleotides, the CDR3 is TGTGCCAGCAGTTACTCAGGGGGACATGTGCAGTTCTTC. It specifies CASSYSGGHVQFF.

This clonotype has only a few counts. V is TRBV9 and J is TRBJ2-3; no firm D call. This CDR3 is built from 12 residues. V was pared by 3 bases and J by 14 bases, with 16 bases between. The V gene's germline CDR1 is SGDLS and CDR2 YYNGEE. The chain's CDR3 is CASSALQDLLYF. DNA for the CDR3: TGTGCCAGCAGCGCCCTTCAGGACCTCTTGTATTTT.

The V and J genes are TRBV19 and TRBJ2-3; D is ambiguous. The V end lost 1 base, the J end lost 4 bases, and 6 bases lay between the germline ends. The germline V gene encodes CDR1 LNHDA and CDR2 SQIVND (reference sequence). The CDR3 length is 13 residues. CDR3 sequence (DNA): TGTGCCAGTAGTATAGCCTCATCAGATACGCAGTATTTT. Amino acid sequence: CASSIASSDTQYF.

V gene TRBV7-9 combines with J gene TRBJ2-5; D unclear. The germline gives CDR1 SEHNR, CDR2 FQNEAQ (reference sequence). The CDR3 contains 15 residues. The V end lost 8 bases, the J end lost 2 bases, and 18 bases lay between the germline ends. The CDR3 nucleotides read TGTGCCAGCCAGTTGGGCGTGCTAACTCAAGAGACCCAGTACTTC. As protein: CASQLGVLTQETQYF.

The table lists this clonotype with a few counts. The gene calls are TRBV6-2 or TRBV6-3 and TRBJ2-6; D might be TRBD1 or TRBD2, each matching 5 bases. The V end was cut by 2 bases, the J end by 2 bases, with 13 bases between. This CDR3 region has 17 residues. In germline, CDR1 is MNHEY, CDR2 SVGEGT. CDR3 sequence: CASSYTGREPGANVLTF. The CDR3 DNA sequence: TGTGCCAGCAGTTACACGGGCAGGGAGCCTGGGGCCAACGTCCTGACTTTC.

The CDR3 bases are TGCAGTGCTGTAGGGCGGGGGAGCTCCTACAATGAGCAGTACTTC. It codes for CSAVGRGSSYNEQYF. This chain joins TRBV20-1 and TRBJ2-1; 7 bases align to TRBD2. The last part of the DNA fits TRBJ2-7 better; the J call may be wrong. The germline gives CDR1 DFQATT, CDR2 SNEGSKA (reference sequence). The CDR3 consists of 15 residues.

In this sample, this clonotype turned up a few times. The chain couples TRBV29-1 to TRBJ2-1; D is perhaps TRBD2 (5 bases). This CDR3 has 12 amino acids. The germline gives CDR1 SQVTM, CDR2 ANQGSEA. With 3 bases removed from V and 5 bases from J, the gap between germline ends came to 8 bases. CDR3 loop: CSVDGVNNEQFF. For the CDR3, the DNA is TGCAGCGTTGACGGGGTAAACAATGAGCAGTTCTTC.

The chain employs TRBV4-3 and TRBJ2-3, with 9 bases matching TRBD1. From germline, CDR1 is LGHNA and CDR2 YSLEER. The CDR3 has 17 residues. The J segment lost 3 bases and the V segment lost 2 bases, leaving 9 bases of the junction unmatched. The CDR3 reads CASSQQARDRGTDTQYF. Written as DNA, the CDR3 is TGCGCCAGCAGCCAACAAGCGAGAGACAGGGGGACAGATACGCAGTATTTT.

This clonotype was seen only once. This chain connects TRBV28 to TRBJ2-1; possibly TRBD2 for D (5 bases). The germline V gene has CDR1 MDHEN and CDR2 SYDVKM. The CDR3 spans 14 residues. Trimming removed 7 bases at V and 4 bases at J, with 14 bases between. The CDR3 DNA reads TGTGCCAGCACTTTCCCGGGAAATTACAATGAGCAGTTCTTC. As protein: CASTFPGNYNEQFF. The variable domain in full, with the rest retrieved from reference TRBV28 and TRBJ2-1, is DVKVTQSSRYLVKRTGEKVFLECVQDMDHENMFWYRQDPGLGLRLIYFSYDVKMKEKGDIPEGYSVSREKKERFSLILESASTNQTSMYLCASTFPGNYNEQFFGPGTRLTVL.

This clonotype has a handful of counts. V is TRBV9 and J is TRBJ1-1; perhaps TRBD1 as D (6 bases). CDR3 size: 15 residues. V gave up 0 bases and J gave up 1 base, with 10 bases separating them. Germline V gene data show CDR1 as SGDLS and CDR2 as YYNGEE. CDR3 in amino acids: CASSVAGQSNTEAFF. For the CDR3, the DNA is TGTGCCAGCAGCGTAGCTGGACAGTCGAACACTGAAGCTTTCTTT.

This clonotype came up a few times. The chain recombines TRBV6-1 with TRBJ2-4; D gene ambiguous. The CDR3 has 12 amino acids. V gave up 8 bases and J gave up 6 bases, with 11 bases separating them. Per the germline V gene, CDR1 is MNHNS and CDR2 is SASEGT. CDR3 nucleotides: TGTGCCAGCCAGGTCGGTGGAAACATTCAGTACTTC. It codes for CASQVGGNIQYF.

This clonotype was detected only a few times. The chain has TRBV7-3 and TRBJ2-6; perhaps TRBD1 as D (5 bases). This CDR3 spans 16 amino acids. Germline loops: CDR1 SGHTA, CDR2 FQGTGA. V was pared by 1 base and J by 4 bases, with 11 bases between. The CDR3 coding sequence is TGTGCCAGCAGCTTAAGGCCAGGGTCAGGGGCCAACGTCCTGACTTTC. Translating it yields CASSLRPGSGANVLTF.

The chain couples TRBV6-1 to TRBJ2-3; no clear D. V was shortened by 2 bases and J by 0 bases, with 12 bases between the two germline ends. The CDR3 totals 16 residues. CDR1 and CDR2 (germline): MNHNS, SASEGT. In DNA, the CDR3 is TGTGCCAGCAGTGAATTATCGAGATCTAGCACAGATACGCAGTATTTT. Translated, it gives CASSELSRSSTDTQYF.

The CDR3 nucleotides are TGTGCCAGCAGTTTATTTGGGGGGTTGCCTTATGGCTACACCTTC. It codes for CASSLFGGLPYGYTF. V gene TRBV27 combines with J gene TRBJ1-2; D possibly corresponds to TRBD1 (5 bases). Germline CDR1 reads MNHEY; CDR2 reads SMNVEV (reference sequence). V lost 1 base, J lost 5 bases, and 14 bases lay in between. The CDR3 is made up of 15 amino acids.

This chain joins TRBV20-1 and TRBJ1-2, with 8 bases lining up with TRBD1. The CDR3 has 15 amino acids. Germline lookup yields CDR1 DFQATT and CDR2 SNEGSKA (reference sequence). V shed 5 bases and J 2 bases; nucleotides not matched to a gene: 10. This CDR3 is CSAQPGWDRNYGYTF. The DNA of the CDR3 is TGCAGTGCTCAACCCGGGTGGGACAGGAACTATGGCTACACCTTC.

CDR3 DNA sequence: TGTGCCAGCAGCTTAGATGGACTAGCGGGGCGTAATGAGCAGTTCTTC. It yields the protein CASSLDGLAGRNEQFF. The rearrangement links TRBV13 to TRBJ2-1, with 12 nucleotides matching TRBD2. Germline assignment: CDR1 PRHDT and CDR2 FYEKMQ (reference sequence). The V gene end was trimmed by 1 base and the J gene end by 7 bases; junction bases not matched to a gene: 5. This CDR3 comprises 16 residues.

Regarding this clonotype: Compared with germline, one end of the junction differs, possibly owing to a read error. The V call is TRBV7-7, the J call TRBJ2-7, with 7 bases identical to TRBD1. Germline V gene sequence: CDR1 SSHAT, CDR2 FNYEAQ (reference sequence). The CDR3 runs to 16 residues. The CDR3 region has the DNA TGTGCTAGCAGCTCCGCTCCCGGGACAGCCTATGGGGAGCAGTACTTC. Translation: CASSSAPGTAYGEQYF. Variable domain in full (rest from reference TRBV7-7 and TRBJ2-7): GAGVSQSPRYKVTKRGQDVTLRCDPISSHATLYWYQQALGQGPEFLTYFNYEAQPDKSGLPSDRFSAERPEGSISTLTIQRTEQRDSAMYRCASSSAPGTAYGEQYFGPGTRLTVT.

This clonotype was observed a handful of times. CDR3 residues: CSVGLPNQPQHF. The CDR3 DNA is TGCAGCGTTGGTTTACCGAATCAGCCCCAGCATTTT. V usage is TRBV29-1 and J usage is TRBJ1-5, with no clear D. Germline-derived CDR1 and CDR2 are SQVTM and ANQGSEA. V dropped 4 bases and J dropped 4 bases, with 8 bases sitting between them. The CDR3 has 12 amino acids.

V usage is TRBV6-1 and J usage is TRBJ1-2; TRBD1 might be the D (5 bases). The germline CDR1 and CDR2 sequences are MNHNS and SASEGT. CDR3 size: 17 residues. The V and J ends lost 6 bases and 0 bases respectively, with 20 bases between them. CDR3 sequence reads: CASSNRDRYLTNYGYTF. In DNA, the CDR3 is TGTGCCAGCAGCAATCGGGACCGATACCTCACTAACTATGGCTACACCTTC.

The rearrangement joins TRBV7-8 to TRBJ1-5; D gene unclear. V shed 3 bases and J shed 6 bases, with 12 bases lying between them. The germline gives CDR1 SGHVS, CDR2 FQNEAQ. The CDR3 sequence is 14 residues long. CDR3 amino acids: CASSFNTGFQPQHF. In DNA form, the CDR3 reads TGTGCCAGCAGCTTTAACACGGGGTTTCAGCCCCAGCATTTT. Full variable domain (remainder filled in from reference TRBV7-8 and TRBJ1-5): GAGVSQSPRYKVAKRGQDVALRCDPISGHVSLFWYQQALGQGPEFLTYFQNEAQLDKSGLPSDRFFAERPEGSVSTLKIQRTQQEDSAVYLCASSFNTGFQPQHFGDGTRLSIL.

The table lists this clonotype with a few counts. The V call is TRBV14, the J call TRBJ2-1, with unresolved D. This CDR3 contains 16 residues. The germline gives CDR1 SGHDN, CDR2 FVKESK. V was shortened by 0 bases and J by 5 bases, with 14 bases between the two germline ends. The CDR3 is CASSQDVYTLNNEQFF. The CDR3 DNA follows: TGTGCCAGCAGCCAAGATGTTTACACCTTGAACAATGAGCAGTTCTTC.

This clonotype was recorded a few times. The V gene is TRBV28, the J gene TRBJ1-1, with D tentatively TRBD1 (5 bases). V lost 3 bases, J lost 8 bases, and 16 bases lay in between. There are 14 residues in the CDR3. Germline V gene data show CDR1 as MDHEN and CDR2 as SYDVKM. CDR3 in amino acids: CASSLKGPLREAFF. DNA of the CDR3: TGTGCCAGCAGTTTGAAGGGACCCTTAAGGGAAGCTTTCTTT. The variable domain in full, completed from reference TRBV28 and TRBJ1-1, reads DVKVTQSSRYLVKRTGEKVFLECVQDMDHENMFWYRQDPGLGLRLIYFSYDVKMKEKGDIPEGYSVSREKKERFSLILESASTNQTSMYLCASSLKGPLREAFFGQGTRLTVV.

The V call is TRBV2, the J call TRBJ1-5, with D unresolved. CDR3 size: 13 residues. V gave up 6 bases and J gave up 0 bases, with 6 bases separating them. The germline gives CDR1 SNHLY, CDR2 FYNNEI. CDR3 coding DNA: TGTGCCAGCAGGGGGAATAGCAATCAGCCCCAGCATTTT. Translating it yields CASRGNSNQPQHF.

A word on this clonotype: At one of its ends the junction is not consistent with the germline gene, which may arise from a read error. V and J are TRBV7-9 and TRBJ2-3, with TRBD1 matching 10 bases. The CDR3 covers 15 residues. The V gene's germline CDR1 is SEHNR and CDR2 FQNEAQ (reference sequence). The CDR3 nucleotides are TGTGCCAGCAGCTTAGGGACAGGGGGAGCAGATACGCGGTATTTT. Protein product: CASSLGTGGADTRYF.